The 27 T cell receptor beta chains below come from one sample, sequenced in a study of cytomegalovirus exposure and HLA in healthy donors. The PCR made use of 60 Vbeta and 13 Jbeta primers. TCRdb's table, derived via immunoSEQ multiplex PCR, lists solely in-frame clones and lacks some. Found here are 150,000 to 200,000 clones, 68% of them singletons; the top ten hold over 9.5%. The specimen was PBMCs. These receptors all stem from a man aged 30 to 39 in good health and CMV-seropositive.

J is TRBJ2-1 and V is TRBV2, with 9 nucleotides matching TRBD2. The germline V gene has CDR1 SNHLY and CDR2 FYNNEI. The CDR3 spans 17 residues. The V and J ends lost 1 base and 8 bases, in that order; junction bases with no gene match: 12. CDR3 sequence (DNA): TGTGCCAGCAGTGAAGTGGGACTAGCAGGGGAGAGGGATGAGCAGTTCTTC. It translates to CASSEVGLAGERDEQFF.

The rearrangement joins TRBV6-6 to TRBJ2-1, with D possibly matching TRBD2 (5 bases). CDR1 MNHNY and CDR2 SVGAGI come from the germline V gene (reference sequence). Between the trimmed V and J ends, which lost 1 base and 10 bases, there was a span of 20 bases. CDR3 length: 16 amino acids. In nucleotides, the CDR3 is TGTGCCAGCAGTTACTTGGCGGACTCAGCGGAATTCGAGCAGTTCTTC. As protein: CASSYLADSAEFEQFF.

V usage is TRBV11-1 and J usage is TRBJ2-1; TRBD2 aligns across 7 bases. The length of the CDR3 is 17 residues. CDR1 is SGHAT, CDR2 FQDESV, per germline (reference sequence). Trimming cost V 3 bases and J 1 base; bases outside gene matches: 9. This CDR3 reads CASSLESTSPSYNEQFF. The CDR3 bases are TGTGCCAGCAGCTTGGAATCGACTAGCCCTTCCTACAATGAGCAGTTCTTC.

The chain carries TRBV6-1 and TRBJ2-5; a weak D match, TRBD2 (6 bases). V lost 4 bases, J lost 1 base, and 13 bases lay in between. This CDR3 contains 15 residues. Germline V gives CDR1 MNHNS, CDR2 SASEGT. The CDR3 reads CASSGVGSGQETQYF. CDR3 DNA sequence: TGTGCCAGCAGTGGGGTCGGTAGCGGCCAAGAGACCCAGTACTTC.

J is TRBJ1-1 and V is TRBV7-9; D is undetermined. The CDR3 has 14 residues. Germline CDR1 and CDR2: SEHNR and FQNEAQ (reference sequence). Trimming cost V 3 bases and J 1 base, with 9 bases left between them. The CDR3 loop is CASSFGGANTEAFF. The DNA of the CDR3 is TGTGCCAGCAGCTTCGGCGGAGCGAACACTGAAGCTTTCTTT.

This clone was counted a few times. The V and J genes are TRBV10-1 and TRBJ1-1, with D perhaps TRBD1 (5 bases). This CDR3 is 14 amino acids long. Germline V gives CDR1 WNHNN, CDR2 SYGVQD (reference sequence). V gave up 3 bases and J gave up 0 bases, with 8 bases separating them. Here the CDR3 reads CASSDGGLNTEAFF. The CDR3 bases are TGCGCCAGCAGTGACGGGGGATTGAACACTGAAGCTTTCTTT.

This clone has a single count. V is TRBV7-6 and J is TRBJ1-1; D unclear. In germline, CDR1 is SGHVS, CDR2 FNYEAQ. The CDR3 spans 13 residues. V lost 3 bases and J lost 4, with 9 bases in between. The CDR3 protein is CASSFADVTEAFF. In DNA form, the CDR3 reads TGTGCCAGCAGCTTTGCAGATGTCACTGAAGCTTTCTTT.

This clone was counted only a few times. This sequence joins TRBV10-2 and TRBJ1-1; D may be TRBD1 (6 bases). The CDR3 extends over 14 amino acids. V was pared by 4 bases and J by 4 bases, with 13 bases between. Germline CDR1 and CDR2: WSHSY and SAAADI. The CDR3 nucleotides read TGCGCCAGCAGTGGGGACATTACTATCACTGAAGCTTTCTTT. This encodes CASSGDITITEAFF.

The CDR3 protein is CASSITGTGEETQYF. CDR3 coding DNA: TGTGCCAGCAGTATAACCGGGACAGGGGAAGAGACCCAGTACTTC. The V call is TRBV6-6, the J call TRBJ2-5; 10 positions agree with TRBD1. Trimming took 5 bases from V and 3 from J; bases not matched to a gene: 6. The CDR3 runs 15 residues. Germline CDR1 reads MNHNY; CDR2 reads SVGAGI (reference sequence).

The V gene is TRBV6-6, the J gene TRBJ2-5; a possible D gene is TRBD1 (6 bases). CDR3 size: 13 residues. Germline CDR1 is MNHNY and CDR2 is SVGAGI (reference sequence). V lost 6 bases to trimming and J lost 3 bases, with 11 bases between them. The CDR3 sequence is CASRKAGEETQYF. CDR3 in DNA: TGTGCCAGCAGGAAGGCAGGGGAAGAGACCCAGTACTTC.

This clone was counted a few times. This chain joins TRBV14 and TRBJ2-7; 9 nucleotides align to TRBD1. V was clipped by 4 bases and J by 5 bases; unmatched bases: 9. CDR3 size: 15 residues. CDR1 is SGHDN and CDR2 is FVKESK in the germline V gene. CDR3 nucleotides: TGTGCCAGCAGCCTCACCGGGACAGGGAACCACGAGCAGTACTTC. This gives the protein CASSLTGTGNHEQYF.

The V and J genes are TRBV19 and TRBJ1-2; 7 nucleotides line up with TRBD1. This CDR3 comprises 15 residues. Germline CDR1 and CDR2: LNHDA and SQIVND (reference sequence). The trim removed 5 bases at V and 7 bases at J, leaving 13 bases unmatched. In nucleotides, the CDR3 is TGTGCCAGTAGTGTCGACAGGTTCGACAGGGCTGGCTACACCTTC. The encoded protein is CASSVDRFDRAGYTF.

The chain joins TRBV11-3 to TRBJ2-5; 11 bases are shared with TRBD2. This CDR3 contains 19 residues. Germline V gene lookup returns CDR1 SGHNT and CDR2 YENEEA. V lost 5 bases and J lost 3; bases outside the gene matches: 17. The CDR3 loop reads CASSRRAVTSGSIKETQYF. The DNA of the CDR3 is TGTGCCAGCAGCCGACGGGCCGTAACTAGCGGGAGCATTAAAGAGACCCAGTACTTC.

The chain couples TRBV6-5 to TRBJ2-3, with D unresolved. The CDR3 length is 14 residues. CDR1 and CDR2 from the germline V gene are MNHEY and SVGAGI. The V end lost 4 bases, the J end lost 3 bases, and 11 bases lay between the germline ends. The CDR3 coding sequence is TGTGCCAGCAGTTCCAGAGACAAGACAGATACGCAGTATTTT. Protein product: CASSSRDKTDTQYF.

V is TRBV6-5 and J is TRBJ1-5, with D possibly TRBD1 on 6 matching bases. CDR1 and CDR2 (germline): MNHEY, SVGAGI. Trimming cost V 0 bases and J 4 bases, with 7 bases left between them. The CDR3 runs to 14 residues. The chain's CDR3 is CASSYSRGNQPQHF. CDR3 DNA sequence: TGTGCCAGCAGTTACTCGAGGGGGAATCAGCCCCAGCATTTT.

The chain is built from TRBV4-1 and TRBJ2-2; D is uncertain. V was shortened by 0 bases and J by 6 bases, with 11 bases between the two germline ends. The CDR3 runs 15 residues. Per the germline V gene, CDR1 is MGHRA and CDR2 is YSYEKL. This chain's CDR3 is CASSQDSLFAGELFF. The CDR3 coding sequence is TGCGCCAGCAGCCAAGATTCCCTATTTGCCGGGGAGCTGTTTTTT.

V usage is TRBV7-9 and J usage is TRBJ2-5, with a tentative D call TRBD2 (5 bases). V gave up 7 bases and J gave up 5 bases, with 11 bases separating them. The germline gives CDR1 SEHNR, CDR2 FQNEAQ (reference sequence). The CDR3 extends over 12 amino acids. The CDR3 DNA follows: TGTGCCAGCATCTCTGAGGGCGAGACCCAGTACTTC. Translated: CASISEGETQYF.

V is TRBV5-4 and J is TRBJ1-2, with D possibly matching TRBD1 (5 bases). V was clipped by 4 bases and J by 4 bases, with 14 bases between them. Germline assignment: CDR1 SGHNT and CDR2 YYREEE (reference sequence). The CDR3 contains 14 residues. The CDR3 protein is CASSEPTVRYGYTF. DNA of the CDR3: TGTGCCAGCAGCGAACCGACAGTTCGCTATGGCTACACCTTC.

This clone showed up just once. The CDR3 reads CASTPRQENTEAFF. For the CDR3, the DNA is TGTGCCAGCACCCCGAGACAGGAAAACACTGAAGCTTTCTTT. The chain links TRBV7-2 to TRBJ1-1; perhaps TRBD1 as D (6 bases). Trimming left V 7 bases short and J 2 bases short, with 14 bases between. Germline-derived CDR1 and CDR2 are SGHTA and FQGNSA. The CDR3 totals 14 residues.

The chain is built from TRBV6-1 and TRBJ1-1; no clear D. Per germline, CDR1 MNHNS and CDR2 SASEGT. V was pared by 6 bases and J by 12 bases, with 14 bases between. The CDR3 has 11 amino acids. In DNA form, the CDR3 reads TGTGCCAGCAGGCGGGAGGGTTTGCCTTTCTTT. This sequence encodes CASRREGLPFF.

The V gene is TRBV5-1, the J gene TRBJ1-5; TRBD1 is a possible D gene (6 bases). The CDR3 runs to 14 residues. Trimming stripped 4 bases from V and 3 bases from J, with 11 bases between. Germline CDR1 reads SGHRS; CDR2 reads YFSETQ. The CDR3 sequence: CASSPGEPNQPQHF. The CDR3 DNA reads as TGCGCCAGCAGCCCAGGGGAACCCAATCAGCCCCAGCATTTT.

The chain recombines TRBV11-2 with TRBJ1-1; unclear D gene. Germline V gene data show CDR1 as SGHAT and CDR2 as FQNNGV. Trimming removed 1 base from V and 0 bases from J, with 6 bases in between. This CDR3 region has 14 residues. CDR3 sequence reads: CASSLVNMNTEAFF. The CDR3 nucleotides read TGTGCCAGCAGCTTAGTTAACATGAACACTGAAGCTTTCTTT. The whole variable domain, filled in from reference TRBV11-2 and TRBJ1-1, reads EAGVAQSPRYKIIEKRQSVAFWCNPISGHATLYWYQQILGQGPKLLIQFQNNGVVDDSQLPKDRFSAERLKGVDSTLKIQPAKLEDSAVYLCASSLVNMNTEAFFGQGTRLTVV.

This clone was observed a few times. The V call is TRBV7-9, the J call TRBJ1-3; D might be TRBD1 (6 bases). V was pared by 5 bases and J by 0 bases, with 14 bases between. CDR3 length: 16 residues. Germline V gene sequence: CDR1 SEHNR, CDR2 FQNEAQ (reference sequence). CDR3 DNA: TGTGCCAGCAGCCCGCGGGGGGCCACCTCTGGAAACACCATATATTTT. This sequence encodes CASSPRGATSGNTIYF.

The chain combines TRBV28 with TRBJ2-1; 10 bases agree with TRBD2. The CDR3 contains 16 residues. V shed 6 bases and J 5 bases; nucleotides not matched to a gene: 10. Per germline, CDR1 MDHEN and CDR2 SYDVKM. The DNA of the CDR3 is TGTGCCAGCAGGCGACCAGCGGGAGGGGGTAACAATGAGCAGTTCTTC. Translating gives CASRRPAGGGNNEQFF.

This clone occurred once. CDR3 nucleotides: TGTGCCAGCAGTTACTCGGGACTACCCTCCTGGGAGCAGTACTTC. It yields the protein CASSYSGLPSWEQYF. The J gene is TRBJ2-7, the V gene TRBV6-5; 7 bases align to TRBD2. Losses at the gene ends were 0 bases for V and 7 bases for J; bases not matched to a gene: 9. CDR3 length equals 15 residues. In germline, CDR1 is MNHEY, CDR2 SVGAGI.

The chain combines TRBV2 with TRBJ2-1; D is perhaps TRBD1 (6 bases). Trimming shortened V by 7 bases and J by 9 bases, and 19 bases separated the two germline ends. The CDR3 has 14 amino acids. In germline, CDR1 is SNHLY, CDR2 FYNNEI. The CDR3 region has the DNA TGTGCCAGCAAAGGAACAGGGTGGTTAGGTGAGCAGTTCTTC. Translated, it gives CASKGTGWLGEQFF.

CDR3 in amino acids: CASSPPGRETQYF. Here the CDR3 DNA reads TGTGCCAGTAGTCCCCCGGGGAGGGAGACCCAGTACTTC. The chain is built from TRBV19 and TRBJ2-5; TRBD2 might be the D (6 bases). Germline CDR1 reads LNHDA; CDR2 reads SQIVND (reference sequence). V gave up 5 bases and J gave up 5 bases, with 12 bases separating them. This CDR3 is built from 13 residues.